The clone carrying this T cell receptor beta chain was seen many times. What it recognizes is unknown. This CDR3 comprises 13 residues. Per the germline V gene, CDR1 is SGHRS and CDR2 is YFSETQ. Trimming cost V 3 bases and J 7 bases; bases outside gene matches: 4. TCRdb re-processed the PCR reads through MiXCR. The table lists 84,000 or so clones, 8% to 9.5% of them singletons. Each patient went into thyroid surgery without having received any treatment. This specimen comes from a study of metastatic and nonmetastatic thyroid tumors. As for the study in general: Repertoires of blood and of tissue (tumor or nodule) from malignant and benign thyroid patients were compared.

Study-wide findings and caveats: Malignant thyroid tumors reportedly had TCR beta diversity that was significantly higher than in benign nodules, in blood and tumor.

The rearrangement joins TRBV5-1 to TRBJ2-1, with TRBD1 matching 7 bases. The sequence derives from a female donor with papillary thyroid cancer or a benign thyroid nodule (not recorded which). Some clones in this sample may be carry-over from other donors' samples. Sample: blood. CDR3 residues: CASSSDRDNEQFF. The CDR3 DNA follows: TGCGCCAGCAGCTCTGACAGGGATAATGAGCAGTTCTTC. Full variable domain (rest looked up from reference TRBV5-1 and TRBJ2-1): KAGVTQTPRYLIKTRGQQVTLSCSPISGHRSVSWYQQTPGQGLQFLFEYFSETQRNKGNFPGRFSGRQFSNSRSEMNVSTLELGDSALYLCASSSDRDNEQFFGPGTRLTVL.